These 8 T cell receptor beta chains were all obtained from the same sample, sequenced in a study of T cells in Graves' hyperthyroidism and ophthalmopathy. Amplification targeted TCR beta CDR3 regions from RNA transcripts. The HTBI set primed first-round TCR CDR3 RT-PCR. TCRdb redid the calling of the multiplex PCR reads with MiXCR, one entry per CDR3 protein. The sample has approximately 400,000 distinct CDR3 sequences, roughly 19% seen once. The material sequenced was blood. Source of these receptors: a woman aged 18-35 years with Graves' hyperthyroidism.

This clonotype was observed a few times. CDR3 sequence (DNA): TGCGCCAGCAGGAACACAGGTAGCAATCAGCCCCAGCATTTT. This sequence encodes CASRNTGSNQPQHF. This rearrangement joins TRBV4-1 to TRBJ1-5; weak D call: TRBD1 (5 bases). The CDR3 contains 14 residues. Germline CDR1 and CDR2: MGHRA and YSYEKL. Trimming stripped 6 bases from V and 0 bases from J, with 9 bases between.

This clonotype was counted many times. The rearrangement joins TRBV12-3 or TRBV12-4 to TRBJ2-3; unclear D gene. V was pared by 5 bases and J by 2 bases, with 11 bases between. The CDR3 is 14 amino acids. The CDR3 coding sequence is TGTGCCAGCAGTCCATCAAAGGCCACAGATACGCAGTATTTT. Protein product: CASSPSKATDTQYF.

This clonotype has at least ten counts. This sequence joins TRBV10-3 and TRBJ2-6; D not resolved. CDR1 ENHRY and CDR2 SYGVKD come from the germline V gene. Trimming stripped 0 bases from V and 0 bases from J, with 6 bases between. This CDR3 is 16 amino acids long. CDR3 in amino acids: CAISESASSGANVLTF. CDR3 coding DNA: TGTGCCATCAGTGAGTCGGCGAGCTCTGGGGCCAACGTCCTGACTTTC.

The rearrangement joins TRBV10-1 to TRBJ2-2; maybe TRBD1 (5 bases). The CDR3 spans 15 residues. Trimming pared 8 bases from V and 3 bases from J, leaving 16 bases between. The germline gives CDR1 WNHNN, CDR2 SYGVQD (reference sequence). The CDR3 DNA sequence: TGCGCCAGCTCCTCTCAGGGAATATACACCGGGGAGCTGTTTTTT. Its translation: CASSSQGIYTGELFF.

This clonotype was seen a handful of times. This sequence joins TRBV18 and TRBJ1-1, with 9 positions matching TRBD1. This CDR3 region has 16 residues. Germline trimming cut 3 bases from V and 4 bases from J; bases unmatched to any gene: 9. Per the germline V gene, CDR1 is KGHSH and CDR2 is LQKENI. The CDR3 reads CASSPRQGGGPTEAFF. Here the CDR3 DNA reads TGTGCCAGCTCACCTCGACAGGGGGGGGGACCCACTGAAGCTTTCTTT.

This clonotype has only a few counts. The gene calls are TRBV10-3 and TRBJ2-2; perhaps TRBD2 as D (6 bases). The CDR3 loop spans 17 amino acids. In germline, CDR1 is ENHRY, CDR2 SYGVKD. Trimming removed 0 bases at V and 2 bases at J, with 13 bases between. The CDR3 sequence is CAISESVSGTNTGELFF. CDR3 bases: TGTGCCATCAGTGAGTCGGTGTCGGGGACTAACACCGGGGAGCTGTTTTTT.

The CDR3 sequence: CSARTGDGNQPQHF. In DNA form, the CDR3 reads TGCAGCGCTCGGACAGGGGACGGCAATCAGCCCCAGCATTTT. The chain combines TRBV29-1 with TRBJ1-5; 9 nucleotides line up with TRBD1. The CDR3 runs to 14 residues. V lost 7 bases, J lost 2 bases, and 6 bases stayed unmatched. Germline V CDR1 and CDR2: SQVTM, ANQGSEA.

This clonotype was counted many times. For the CDR3, the DNA is TGTGCCGGGGGTGGAGAGGCATTATATGGCTACACCTTC. Residues: CAGGGEALYGYTF. The J gene is TRBJ1-2, the V gene TRBV28; weak D call: TRBD1 (5 bases). The ends were cut back, 11 bases at V and 5 bases at J, with 18 bases in the middle. CDR1 MDHEN and CDR2 SYDVKM come from the germline V gene. The CDR3 spans 13 residues.